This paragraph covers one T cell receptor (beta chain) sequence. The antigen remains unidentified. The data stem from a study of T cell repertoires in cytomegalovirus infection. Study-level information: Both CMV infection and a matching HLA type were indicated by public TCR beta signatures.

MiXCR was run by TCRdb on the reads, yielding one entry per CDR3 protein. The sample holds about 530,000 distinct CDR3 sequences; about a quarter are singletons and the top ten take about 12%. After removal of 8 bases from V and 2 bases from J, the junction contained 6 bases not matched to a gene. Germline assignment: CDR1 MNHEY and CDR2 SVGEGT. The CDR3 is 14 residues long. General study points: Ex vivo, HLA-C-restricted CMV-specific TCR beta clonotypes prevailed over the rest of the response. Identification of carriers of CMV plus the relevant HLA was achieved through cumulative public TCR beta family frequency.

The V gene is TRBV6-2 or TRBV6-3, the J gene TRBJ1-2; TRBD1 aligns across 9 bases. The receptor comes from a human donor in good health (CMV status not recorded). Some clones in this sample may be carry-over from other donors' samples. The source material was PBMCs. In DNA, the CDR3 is TGTGCCAGCCGCGGCACAGGGGGCAACTATGGCTACACCTTC. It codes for CASRGTGGNYGYTF.